This is a list of T cell receptor beta chains from one sample in a study of CD8+ T cells in alopecia areata. Profiling relied on immunoSEQ multiplex PCR, and the TCRdb table lists in-frame clones only, not all of them. Among 150,000 to 200,000 clones, 58% were seen once, and the ten largest hold 5.5% to 6%. Here the sequenced sample was CD4+ T cells sorted from blood, taken at week 24, from a patient treated with tofacitinib. The receptors were sampled from a human donor with alopecia areata. Both conserved end residues are part of each CDR3. D genes are given only for firm matches. Rows may omit the clone size; those that give it use once, few, many or a size class.

V	size	D	J	CDR3	DNA
TRBV5-1	.	.	TRBJ1-2	CASSISTGPLYGYTF	TGCGCCAGCAGCATCAGCACGGGACCGCTTTATGGCTACACCTTC
TRBV29-1	.	TRBD2	TRBJ2-7	CSVKSSGGPNEQYF	TGCAGCGTGAAATCTAGCGGGGGGCCCAACGAGCAGTACTTC
TRBV5-1	.	.	TRBJ2-5	CASSLPQETQYF	TGCGCCAGCAGCCTCCCGCAAGAGACCCAGTACTTC
TRBV25-1	.	TRBD1	TRBJ2-1	CASTRDRSYNEQFF	TGTGCCAGCACCAGGGACAGGTCCTACAATGAGCAGTTCTTC
TRBV28	.	.	TRBJ2-7	CASSPESTGKGSF	TGTGCCAGCAGTCCCGAATCTACAGGGAAAGGCTCGTTC
TRBV29-1	.	.	TRBJ2-5	CSSSSGTDPETQYF	TGCAGTTCTAGCTCGGGGACCGATCCGGAGACCCAGTACTTC
TRBV9	.	.	TRBJ1-1	CASTEDSYNTEAFF	TGTGCCAGCACCGAGGACAGCTATAACACTGAAGCTTTCTTT
TRBV4-3	.	.	TRBJ1-3	CASSQGGYSGNTIYF	TGCGCCAGCAGCCAAGGCGGTTACTCTGGAAACACCATATATTTT
TRBV28	.	.	TRBJ2-7	CASRGGAGEYEQYF	TGTGCCAGCCGAGGGGGGGCCGGGGAATACGAGCAGTACTTC
TRBV7-3	few	.	TRBJ2-2	CASSLNWATGELFF	TGTGCCAGCAGCTTAAATTGGGCCACCGGGGAGCTGTTTTTT
TRBV7-2	.	.	TRBJ1-2	CASSPDSNYGYTF	TGTGCCAGCAGCCCCGACAGTAACTATGGCTACACCTTC
TRBV29-1	.	TRBD1	TRBJ2-7	CSVEGDRGTYEQYF	TGCAGCGTTGAAGGGGACAGGGGGACCTACGAGCAGTACTTC
TRBV29-1	.	.	TRBJ2-6	CSVWQAGANVLTF	TGCAGCGTTTGGCAGGCTGGGGCCAACGTCCTGACTTTC
TRBV4-3	few	.	TRBJ1-1	CASSQEARVVTEAFF	TGCGCCAGCAGCCAAGAAGCGCGGGTTGTCACTGAAGCTTTCTTT
TRBV4-1	many	TRBD2	TRBJ2-3	CASSLGGTRLTDTQYF	TGCGCCAGCAGCCTGGGAGGGACTCGCCTAACAGATACGCAGTATTTT
TRBV25-1	.	.	TRBJ2-6	CASSNSGANVLTF	TGTGCCAGCAGTAACTCTGGGGCCAACGTCCTGACTTTC
TRBV29-1	.	.	TRBJ1-2	CSVEDPRVSYGYTF	TGCAGCGTTGAAGACCCCAGGGTTAGCTATGGCTACACCTTC
TRBV5-1	few	.	TRBJ2-1	CASSSGGNEQFF	TGCGCCAGCAGCTCCGGAGGTAATGAGCAGTTCTTC
TRBV29-1	few	.	TRBJ2-7	CSVVWRNSYEQYF	TGCAGCGTTGTATGGCGGAACTCCTACGAGCAGTACTTC
TRBV29-1	few	.	TRBJ1-1	CSVRTDMNTEAFF	TGCAGCGTCAGGACAGACATGAACACTGAAGCTTTCTTT
TRBV7-8	.	.	TRBJ1-4	CASTAGTPEKLFF	TGTGCCAGCACCGCCGGGACCCCCGAAAAACTGTTTTTT
TRBV7-2	.	.	TRBJ2-1	CASSFVLPGNEQFF	TGTGCCAGCAGCTTTGTGCTCCCAGGCAATGAGCAGTTCTTC
TRBV30	.	.	TRBJ1-5	CAWSAPGLINQPQHF	TGTGCCTGGAGCGCTCCGGGACTGATCAATCAGCCCCAGCATTTT
TRBV5-4	.	.	TRBJ2-2	CASSLGLDTGELFF	TGTGCCAGCAGCTTGGGGTTAGACACCGGGGAGCTGTTTTTT
TRBV5-4	.	.	TRBJ2-1	CASRASRDNEQFF	TGTGCCAGCAGAGCCAGTCGGGACAATGAGCAGTTCTTC
TRBV4-1	.	.	TRBJ1-6	CASSQQVITSPLHF	TGCGCCAGCAGCCAACAGGTTATAACTTCACCCCTCCACTTT
TRBV7-2	.	.	TRBJ1-1	CASSRKGRSEAFF	TGTGCCAGCAGTCGAAAAGGACGCTCTGAAGCTTTCTTT
TRBV7-9	.	TRBD2	TRBJ2-3	CASRKGLAWTDTQYF	TGTGCCAGCAGAAAGGGACTAGCGTGGACAGATACGCAGTATTTT
TRBV7-2	many	TRBD2	TRBJ2-5	CASSLGSSGGVVETQYF	TGTGCCAGCAGCTTAGGGTCTAGCGGGGGGGTAGTAGAGACCCAGTACTTC
TRBV15	.	.	TRBJ1-4	CATSKDRLSEKLFF	TGTGCCACCAGCAAAGACAGGTTGAGTGAAAAACTGTTTTTT
TRBV14	.	.	TRBJ2-7	CASSQDLYEQYF	TGTGCCAGCAGCCAAGATCTCTACGAGCAGTACTTC
TRBV14	.	.	TRBJ1-6	CASSQTDHSLSSYNSPLHF	TGTGCCAGCAGCCAGACAGATCACTCCCTCAGCTCCTATAATTCACCCCTCCACTTT
TRBV11-2	once	.	TRBJ1-2	CASSFGTSNYGYTF	TGTGCCAGCAGCTTCGGGACATCTAACTATGGCTACACCTTC
TRBV10-3	few	.	TRBJ2-5	CAISGLSHETQYF	TGTGCCATCTCTGGCCTATCCCATGAGACCCAGTACTTC
TRBV7-2	.	.	TRBJ2-3	CASSLVGVRTDTQYF	TGTGCCAGCAGCTTAGTGGGAGTACGCACAGATACGCAGTATTTT
TRBV7-9	.	.	TRBJ1-1	CASTLGGGNTEAFF	TGTGCCAGCACCCTTGGGGGAGGGAACACTGAAGCTTTCTTT
TRBV23-1	medium-sized	TRBD1	TRBJ2-2	CASIRDRNTGELFF	TGCGCCAGCATCCGGGACAGGAACACCGGGGAGCTGTTTTTT
TRBV2	.	.	TRBJ1-2	CASSAVNYGYTF	TGTGCCAGCAGTGCAGTAAACTATGGCTACACCTTC
TRBV2	.	.	TRBJ1-1	CASTVSLNTEAFF	TGTGCCAGCACTGTCAGCCTGAACACTGAAGCTTTCTTT
TRBV5-1	.	.	TRBJ2-7	CASSWIGVPYEQYF	TGCGCCAGCAGCTGGATAGGGGTTCCCTACGAGCAGTACTTC
TRBV9	.	.	TRBJ2-7	CASSVSARPYEQYF	TGTGCCAGCAGCGTTTCTGCGAGACCCTACGAGCAGTACTTC
TRBV11-2	.	TRBD2	TRBJ2-1	CASSRRGERDGEQFF	TGTGCCAGCAGCCGCCGGGGAGAGCGGGACGGTGAGCAGTTCTTC
TRBV28	many	.	TRBJ1-1	CASSLMGATEAFF	TGTGCCAGCAGTTTAATGGGGGCCACTGAAGCTTTCTTT
TRBV7-2	medium-sized	TRBD1	TRBJ2-2	CASSSGTALNTGELFF	TGTGCCAGCAGCTCGGGGACAGCCCTGAACACCGGGGAGCTGTTTTTT
TRBV6-1	few	.	TRBJ2-5	CASSDGLRYEETQYF	TGTGCCAGCAGTGATGGACTCCGCTACGAAGAGACCCAGTACTTC
TRBV11-2	.	TRBD2	TRBJ2-3	CASSWLQLAGDTDTQYF	TGTGCCAGCAGTTGGCTCCAACTAGCGGGGGACACAGATACGCAGTATTTT
TRBV9	.	TRBD2	TRBJ2-3	CASSVSGDHTDTQYF	TGTGCCAGCAGCGTTAGCGGGGACCACACAGATACGCAGTATTTT
TRBV14	.	.	TRBJ2-7	CASSQKYEQYF	TGTGCCAGCAGCCAAAAGTACGAGCAGTACTTC
TRBV9	.	TRBD1	TRBJ1-2	CASSVVTGQGSYTF	TGTGCCAGCAGCGTAGTGACAGGACAGGGAAGCTACACCTTC
TRBV7-2	few	TRBD2	TRBJ2-7	CASSLVASGSYEQYF	TGTGCCAGCAGCTTAGTCGCTAGCGGCTCCTACGAGCAGTACTTC
TRBV2	.	.	TRBJ1-1	CASSEGGRGAFF	TGTGCCAGCAGTGAAGGAGGGCGTGGGGCTTTCTTT
TRBV29-1	.	TRBD1	TRBJ2-7	CSVGTGEVYEQYF	TGCAGCGTCGGGACAGGGGAGGTTTACGAGCAGTACTTC
TRBV10-3	.	.	TRBJ2-5	CAISAPGAGTETQYF	TGTGCCATCAGCGCTCCCGGTGCGGGTACAGAGACCCAGTACTTC
TRBV7-2	.	.	TRBJ2-5	CASSQTEGTQYF	TGTGCCAGCAGCCAAACTGAAGGGACCCAGTACTTC
TRBV2	.	.	TRBJ2-3	CASLPGVDTQYF	TGTGCCAGCCTCCCGGGAGTAGATACGCAGTATTTT
TRBV19	few	.	TRBJ2-2	CASSIVGSRTGELFF	TGTGCCAGTAGTATAGTCGGGAGCAGGACCGGGGAGCTGTTTTTT
TRBV11-2	.	.	TRBJ2-7	CASSLNGGQSYEQYF	TGTGCCAGCAGCTTAAACGGGGGACAGTCCTACGAGCAGTACTTC
TRBV29-1	few	.	TRBJ2-2	CSAVGITGELFF	TGCAGCGCCGTAGGGATCACCGGGGAGCTGTTTTTT
TRBV30	.	TRBD1	TRBJ2-1	CAGDRGRSYNEQFF	TGTGCTGGGGACAGGGGGCGCTCCTACAATGAGCAGTTCTTC